This T cell receptor (beta chain) was recovered during a study of CD8+CD57+ T cells in acquired aplastic anemia. Study-wide points: The CD8+ Simpson's diversity of patients and controls was not significantly different.

This clonotype was detected many times. Its specificity is unknown. This CDR3 comprises 14 residues. Germline CDR1 is PRHDT and CDR2 is FYEKMQ (reference sequence). The germline V and J ends were trimmed by 0 bases and 3 bases, with 6 bases remaining between them. The TCR beta profiling, which covered VDJ combination and CDR3 sequence, was carried out using genomic DNA as the template. TCRdb independently ran MiXCR on the reads; one entry per CDR3 protein. The data contain roughly 63,000 distinct CDR3 sequences, roughly half of them singletons. Sequenced material: sorted CD4+, CD8+, or CD8+CD57+ T cells (not recorded which) from PBMCs. V usage is TRBV13 and J usage is TRBJ1-5; D unclear. The clonotype comes from a human donor in good health, serving as a control. CDR3 bases: TGTGCCAGCAGCTTAGGGCAGAACAATCAGCCCCAGCATTTT. Translating it yields CASSLGQNNQPQHF.